The clone carrying this TCR beta chain was counted between two and nine times. The data originate from a study of T-cell memory formation after mild COVID-19. Each CDR3 protein gets one entry after TCRdb re-called the 5' RACE reads with MiXCR. The sample lists 250,000 to 350,000 distinct CDR3 sequences, less than 20% seen once, with about 21% in the top ten. Sequencing input: PBMCs or a T cell subset sorted from them (not recorded which). The source of this sequence is a young man who had mild COVID-19 (a few samples of this study predate the infection). Cell type and time point are not known.

Written as DNA, the CDR3 is TGTGCCTGGAGTGTGGGGGCAGATACGCAGTATTTT. It encodes CAWSVGADTQYF. The V call is TRBV30, the J call TRBJ2-3, with D perhaps TRBD1 or TRBD2 (5 bases each). CDR1 is GTSNPN and CDR2 is SVGIG in the germline V gene (reference sequence). The CDR3 totals 12 residues. Trimming took off 0 bases at V and 4 bases at J, with 5 bases between the two ends.